The 32 T cell receptor beta chains presented below share a single source sample, sequenced in a study of cytomegalovirus exposure and HLA in healthy donors. 60 Vbeta and 13 Jbeta primers were used in PCR. Some clones are missing from TCRdb's copy, which holds only in-frame ones; the method was immunoSEQ multiplex PCR. The repertoire holds 100,000 or so clones, 73% seen once, with about 3.7% in the top ten. The source material was PBMCs. These TCRs come from a man aged 35 to 55 in good health and CMV-seronegative.

The chain uses TRBV7-6 and TRBJ2-7, with 7 bases fitting TRBD2. Germline CDR1 reads SGHVS; CDR2 reads FNYEAQ. This CDR3 spans 16 amino acids. Losses at the gene ends were 2 bases for V and 2 bases for J; bases not matched to a gene: 9. CDR3 amino acids: CASSLSSGVPTYEQYF. The CDR3 region has the DNA TGTGCCAGCAGCTTATCCAGCGGGGTGCCTACCTACGAGCAGTACTTC.

The V call is TRBV27, the J call TRBJ2-5; D is perhaps TRBD2 (6 bases). CDR3 length: 16 amino acids. Trimming pared 4 bases from V and 5 bases from J, leaving 20 bases between. Germline CDR1 and CDR2: MNHEY and SMNVEV (reference sequence). CDR3 nucleotide sequence: TGTGCCAGCAGTTCCCCAAACCGGAGGGGCTCGGAGACCCAGTACTTC. This sequence encodes CASSSPNRRGSETQYF.

This clone was found a few times. The V and J genes are TRBV6-5 and TRBJ1-2, with a possible D match to TRBD1 (5 bases). Trimming cost V 2 bases and J 5 bases, with 9 bases left between them. Per the germline V gene, CDR1 is MNHEY and CDR2 is SVGAGI. CDR3 length equals 13 residues. CDR3 coding DNA: TGTGCCAGCAGTTACCTCCAGGGATATGGCTACACCTTC. Translating gives CASSYLQGYGYTF.

This sequence joins TRBV10-3 and TRBJ2-2; 9 bases line up with TRBD1. The junction had 10 bases not matched to a gene; V was cut back by 3 bases and J by 5 bases. This CDR3 has 17 residues. Per the germline V gene, CDR1 is ENHRY and CDR2 is SYGVKD. The CDR3 protein is CAISDYRGRAGTGELFF. Here the CDR3 DNA reads TGTGCCATCAGTGATTACAGGGGGCGCGCGGGGACCGGGGAGCTGTTTTTT.

CDR3 loop: CASTLQAGSPLHF. CDR3 DNA: TGTGCCAGCACCCTCCAGGCGGGGTCACCCCTCCACTTT. The chain is built from TRBV2 and TRBJ1-6; D ambiguous. The germline gives CDR1 SNHLY, CDR2 FYNNEI. Trimming shortened V by 7 bases and J by 10 bases, and 14 bases separated the two germline ends. The CDR3 runs to 13 residues. The full variable domain, its missing parts supplied by reference TRBV2 and TRBJ1-6, is EPEVTQTPSHQVTQMGQEVILRCVPISNHLYFYWYRQILGQKVEFLVSFYNNEISEKSEIFDDQFSVERPDGSNFTLKIRSTKLEDSAMYFCASTLQAGSPLHFGNGTRLTVT.

V gene TRBV5-6 combines with J gene TRBJ2-2; 7 nucleotides match TRBD1. Germline lookup yields CDR1 SGHDT and CDR2 YYEEEE. V gave up 0 bases and J gave up 4 bases; unmatched junction bases: 3. The CDR3 runs to 15 residues. CDR3 amino acids: CASSLGQGGTGELFF. CDR3 nucleotide sequence: TGTGCCAGCAGCTTGGGACAGGGCGGCACCGGGGAGCTGTTTTTT.

The chain employs TRBV11-2 and TRBJ1-2; the D is unclear. The length of the CDR3 is 12 residues. Germline V CDR1 and CDR2: SGHAT, FQNNGV. V was clipped by 1 base and J by 3 bases, with 3 bases between them. This CDR3 reads CASSLGHYGYTF. Written as DNA, the CDR3 is TGTGCCAGCAGCTTAGGGCACTATGGCTACACCTTC.

This clone was observed a handful of times. The CDR3 does not close with the conserved phenylalanine or tryptophan, likely indicating a read error. Because the CDR3's place on the DNA is in doubt, the DNA is left out and the CDR3 is given as listed by TCRdb. The genes are TRBV6-5 and TRBJ1-6; the table assigns TRBD1, which was not confirmed against the DNA. Ends included, the CDR3 has 12 residues. The V gene's germline CDR1 is MNHEY and CDR2 SVGAGI. The CDR3 protein is CASKRGDSPLQV.

This sequence joins TRBV6-6 and TRBJ2-5; TRBD2 aligns across 11 bases. In germline, CDR1 is MNHNY, CDR2 SVGAGI (reference sequence). The CDR3 has 16 residues. The V and J ends lost 8 bases and 5 bases, in that order; junction bases with no gene match: 13. The CDR3 loop reads CASSWTSGPGGETQYF. CDR3 sequence (DNA): TGTGCCAGCTCGTGGACTAGCGGGCCGGGGGGGGAGACCCAGTACTTC.

The chain couples TRBV19 to TRBJ1-4, with 10 bases fitting TRBD1. The ends lost 5 bases at V and 7 bases at J; junction bases unmatched: 7. The germline gives CDR1 LNHDA, CDR2 SQIVND (reference sequence). The CDR3 sequence is 15 residues long. This CDR3 is CASSSRTGGSEKLFF. The CDR3 DNA reads as TGTGCCAGTAGTTCTCGGACAGGGGGTAGTGAAAAACTGTTTTTT.

The rearrangement links TRBV2 to TRBJ2-2; 10 bases are a match to TRBD2. Germline-derived CDR1 and CDR2 are SNHLY and FYNNEI. J was trimmed by 3 bases and V by 3 bases; bases with no gene match: 7. This CDR3 is 17 amino acids long. The CDR3 sequence is CASSEIGLAAYTGELFF. The CDR3 DNA follows: TGTGCCAGCAGTGAGATTGGACTAGCGGCGTACACCGGGGAGCTGTTTTTT.

This chain connects TRBV9 to TRBJ2-5, with 9 bases identical to TRBD2. The germline CDR1 and CDR2 sequences are SGDLS and YYNGEE. This CDR3 is 16 amino acids long. Trimming removed 0 bases from V and 5 bases from J; junction bases left unmatched: 8. DNA for the CDR3: TGTGCCAGCAGCGTAGGGGGAGCGGGGGGCCGCGAGACCCAGTACTTC. Amino acid sequence: CASSVGGAGGRETQYF.

The rearrangement joins TRBV9 to TRBJ1-2; TRBD1 matches 7 bases. Germline assignment: CDR1 SGDLS and CDR2 YYNGEE. The CDR3 extends over 14 amino acids. Losses at the gene ends were 0 bases for V and 3 bases for J; bases not matched to a gene: 2. The CDR3 spells CASSVGGQDYGYTF. CDR3 nucleotides: TGTGCCAGCAGCGTAGGAGGACAGGACTATGGCTACACCTTC.

This clone was seen only a few times. This specimen includes other DNA sequences encoding the same CDR3. The rearrangement uses TRBV2 and TRBJ1-2, with 7 bases lining up with TRBD1. Looked up from germline, CDR1 is SNHLY and CDR2 is FYNNEI. The CDR3 sequence is 14 residues long. The J segment lost 6 bases and the V segment lost 5 bases, leaving 9 bases of the junction unmatched. Here the CDR3 reads CASSHTTGNDGYTF. CDR3 DNA: TGTGCCAGCAGTCACACGACAGGGAATGATGGCTACACCTTC. Combining the CDR3 with reference TRBV2 and TRBJ1-2 gives the whole variable domain EPEVTQTPSHQVTQMGQEVILRCVPISNHLYFYWYRQILGQKVEFLVSFYNNEISEKSEIFDDQFSVERPDGSNFTLKIRSTKLEDSAMYFCASSHTTGNDGYTFGSGTRLTVV.

V is TRBV28 and J is TRBJ2-7; 9 bases are a match to TRBD1. Germline V CDR1 and CDR2: MDHEN, SYDVKM. This CDR3 has 18 amino acids. Trimming cost V 5 bases and J 3 bases; bases outside gene matches: 17. CDR3 nucleotide sequence: TGTGCCAGCAGTATTTTAAGAGGGGGGGGACAGGGCGACTACGAGCAGTACTTC. This gives the protein CASSILRGGGQGDYEQYF.

This clone turned up a few times. The V gene is TRBV2, the J gene TRBJ2-7; 9 nucleotides agree with TRBD2. CDR3 size: 13 residues. After removal of 2 bases from V and 7 bases from J, the junction contained 3 bases not matched to a gene. CDR1 is SNHLY and CDR2 is FYNNEI in the germline V gene. The CDR3 is CASSEILAGEQYF. The CDR3, as DNA: TGTGCCAGCAGTGAAATCCTAGCGGGAGAGCAGTACTTC.

The chain employs TRBV6-4 and TRBJ1-2, with D possibly TRBD1 on 5 matching bases. The germline gives CDR1 MRHNA, CDR2 SNTAGT. The V end lost 3 bases, the J end lost 8 bases, and 16 bases lay between the germline ends. This CDR3 comprises 14 residues. The CDR3 loop reads CASSEEPWQGGYTF. As DNA, the CDR3 is TGTGCCAGCAGTGAAGAGCCCTGGCAGGGAGGCTACACCTTC.

The chain combines TRBV19 with TRBJ2-2; tentatively, D is TRBD1 (7 bases). The germline V gene encodes CDR1 LNHDA and CDR2 SQIVND (reference sequence). Trimming cost V 9 bases and J 1 base, with 12 bases left between them. The CDR3 has 14 residues. CDR3 DNA sequence: TGTGCCAGCAACCAGGGGGGGAACACCGGGGAGCTGTTTTTT. Protein sequence: CASNQGGNTGELFF.

This clone turned up a few times. V is TRBV21-1 and J is TRBJ1-4. TRBV21-1 is listed as a pseudogene. The CDR3 consists of 13 residues. CDR3 bases: TGTGCCAGCAGCAAAGCTCTTAATGAAAAACTGTTTTTT. Its protein is CASSKALNEKLFF.

The rearrangement joins TRBV2 to TRBJ2-7, with 7 bases fitting TRBD1. Germline assignment: CDR1 SNHLY and CDR2 FYNNEI. This CDR3 contains 14 residues. Trimming removed 6 bases from V and 1 base from J; junction bases left unmatched: 6. CDR3 in amino acids: CASRSGTASYEQYF. The CDR3 nucleotides are TGTGCCAGCAGGTCCGGGACAGCTTCCTACGAGCAGTACTTC.

The chain carries TRBV4-3 and TRBJ1-3; D unresolved. The germline V gene encodes CDR1 LGHNA and CDR2 YSLEER. The V end lost 0 bases, the J end lost 4 bases, and 13 bases lay between the germline ends. The CDR3 runs 16 residues. Written as DNA, the CDR3 is TGCGCCAGCAGCCAAGAGGGCCCGGGGTACGGAAACACCATATATTTT. Translating it yields CASSQEGPGYGNTIYF.

This clone appeared once. In nucleotides, the CDR3 is TGTGCCAGCAGTAGGAGCGGGGCGGACTACGAGCAGTACTTC. It specifies CASSRSGADYEQYF. This chain links TRBV6-6 with TRBJ2-7; 7 bases align to TRBD2. The CDR3 is 14 amino acids. CDR1 is MNHNY and CDR2 is SVGAGI in the germline V gene (reference sequence). V trimming: 5 bases; J trimming: 3 bases; junction bases outside the gene matches: 7.

The rearrangement links TRBV19 to TRBJ1-5; D unclear. Trimming removed 1 base from V and 8 bases from J, with 15 bases in between. CDR1 and CDR2 from the germline V gene are LNHDA and SQIVND (reference sequence). The CDR3 sequence is 15 residues long. The CDR3 protein is CASSIAGIPLEPQHF. DNA for the CDR3: TGTGCCAGTAGTATAGCTGGCATCCCATTGGAGCCCCAGCATTTT.

The chain employs TRBV19 and TRBJ1-6, with D perhaps matching TRBD1 (5 bases). This CDR3 has 14 amino acids. The V end was cut by 2 bases, the J end by 9 bases, with 11 bases between. CDR1 is LNHDA and CDR2 is SQIVND in the germline V gene (reference sequence). The CDR3 sequence: CASSIMGTSSPLHF. CDR3 in DNA: TGTGCCAGTAGTATAATGGGGACTAGTTCACCCCTCCACTTT.

The chain has TRBV23-1 and TRBJ2-7; 8 bases align to TRBD1. TRBV23-1 is known as an ORF, though its function is uncertain. This CDR3 has 14 residues. The J segment lost 5 bases and the V segment lost 3 bases, leaving 6 bases of the junction unmatched. CDR3 sequence reads: CASSHRTGLNEQYF. CDR3 nucleotides: TGCGCCAGCAGTCACCGGACAGGGCTGAACGAGCAGTACTTC.

The chain recombines TRBV7-9 with TRBJ1-2, with TRBD1 as a possible D gene (5 bases). Germline V CDR1 and CDR2: SEHNR, FQNEAQ (reference sequence). V was cut by 1 base and J by 3 bases, with 9 bases left in between. CDR3 length equals 14 residues. The CDR3 bases are TGTGCCAGCAGCTTAGGACAGACCCACTATGGCTACACCTTC. This codes for CASSLGQTHYGYTF.

J is TRBJ2-3 and V is TRBV11-2; 8 bases are a match to TRBD2. Germline trimming cut 1 base from V and 4 bases from J; bases unmatched to any gene: 7. The CDR3 has 16 residues. Per germline, CDR1 SGHAT and CDR2 FQNNGV. CDR3 loop: CASSLGGGGGSDTQYF. The CDR3 DNA follows: TGTGCCAGCAGCTTAGGCGGTGGCGGGGGGTCAGATACGCAGTATTTT.

The chain links TRBV7-2 to TRBJ2-3; 10 bases are shared with TRBD2. The CDR3 totals 16 residues. CDR1 is SGHTA and CDR2 is FQGNSA in the germline V gene. Trimming at V came to 4 bases and at J to 5 bases, leaving 9 bases not matched to a gene. The CDR3 coding sequence is TGTGCCAGCAGCTCGAGGCTAGCGGGGGTTCAAGATACGCAGTATTTT. Translating gives CASSSRLAGVQDTQYF.

V is TRBV15 and J is TRBJ2-2; maybe TRBD1 (6 bases). There are 15 residues in the CDR3. From germline, CDR1 is LNHNV and CDR2 YYDKDF (reference sequence). The germline V and J ends were trimmed by 4 bases and 4 bases, with 13 bases remaining between them. The CDR3 spells CATSTSPGATGELFF. The DNA for the CDR3 is TGTGCCACCAGCACCTCTCCAGGGGCCACCGGGGAGCTGTTTTTT.

This chain connects TRBV6-1 to TRBJ1-2; a possible D gene is TRBD1 (6 bases). Germline V gene data show CDR1 as MNHNS and CDR2 as SASEGT. CDR3 length: 14 residues. V shed 4 bases and J shed 4 bases, with 13 bases lying between them. The CDR3 region has the DNA TGTGCCAGCAGTGCCCGTTCAGGGGCCTATGGCTACACCTTC. Amino acid sequence: CASSARSGAYGYTF.

J is TRBJ2-1 and V is TRBV4-1; 7 positions agree with TRBD1. Unmatched junction bases numbered 11, after V lost 6 bases and J lost 3 bases. Germline-derived CDR1 and CDR2 are MGHRA and YSYEKL. CDR3 length: 16 residues. The CDR3, as DNA: TGCGCCAGCAGACCCTTAGGACAGGCAATCTACAATGAGCAGTTCTTC. Translated: CASRPLGQAIYNEQFF.

V usage is TRBV5-1 and J usage is TRBJ2-3, with 11 bases lining up with TRBD2. The J segment lost 1 base and the V segment lost 5 bases, leaving 3 bases of the junction unmatched. The CDR3 is 15 amino acids. Germline CDR1 SGHRS, CDR2 YFSETQ. The CDR3 DNA sequence: TGCGCCAGCAGTACACTAGCGGGGGGCACAGATACGCAGTATTTT. Amino acid sequence: CASSTLAGGTDTQYF.